The subject of this entry is one TCR beta chain. The sample comes from a study of blood T cell repertoires in COVID-19. Study overall: PBMCs, B-cell-depleted T cells, or T cells were the source of the cDNA or gDNA that made up the material.

Sequencing was performed with immunoSEQ multiplex PCR; in TCRdb, only in-frame clones are kept and a portion is missing. There are around 270,000 clones in the sample; around 90% occur only once, and roughly 4% lies in the top ten. There are 14 residues in the CDR3. V was pared by 1 base and J by 0 bases, with 6 bases between. Germline V gives CDR1 SGHAT, CDR2 FQDESV (reference sequence). Sequencing was performed on peripheral blood. This chain uses TRBV11-1 with TRBJ1-1; no firm D call. The receptor comes from a man in his fifties or sixties who had recovered from COVID-19. DNA of the CDR3: TGTGCCAGCAGCTTAGAACGGTTGAACACTGAAGCTTTCTTT. It codes for CASSLERLNTEAFF.